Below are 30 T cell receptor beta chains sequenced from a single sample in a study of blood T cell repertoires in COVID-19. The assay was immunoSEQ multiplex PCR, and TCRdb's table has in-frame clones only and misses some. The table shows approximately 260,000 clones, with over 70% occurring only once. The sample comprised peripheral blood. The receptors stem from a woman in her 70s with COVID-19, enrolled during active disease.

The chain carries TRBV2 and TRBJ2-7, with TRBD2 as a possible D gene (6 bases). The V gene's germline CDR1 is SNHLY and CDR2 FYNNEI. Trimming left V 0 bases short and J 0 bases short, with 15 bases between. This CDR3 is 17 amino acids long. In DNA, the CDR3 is TGTGCCAGCAGTGAAGCGGAACTAGCTGTCGCCTCCTACGAGCAGTACTTC. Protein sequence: CASSEAELAVASYEQYF.

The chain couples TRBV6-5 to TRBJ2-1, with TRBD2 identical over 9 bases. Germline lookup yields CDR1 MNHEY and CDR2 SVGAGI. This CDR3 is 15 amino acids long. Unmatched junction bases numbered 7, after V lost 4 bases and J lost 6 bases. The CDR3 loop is CASSFRGLAVNEQFF. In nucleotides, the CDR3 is TGTGCCAGCAGTTTTAGGGGACTAGCCGTCAATGAGCAGTTCTTC.

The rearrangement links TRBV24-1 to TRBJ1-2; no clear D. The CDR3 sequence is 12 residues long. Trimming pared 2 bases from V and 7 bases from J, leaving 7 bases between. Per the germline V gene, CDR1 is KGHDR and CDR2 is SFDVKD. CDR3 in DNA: TGTGCCACCAGTGATTCCATCATTGGCTACACCTTC. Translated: CATSDSIIGYTF.

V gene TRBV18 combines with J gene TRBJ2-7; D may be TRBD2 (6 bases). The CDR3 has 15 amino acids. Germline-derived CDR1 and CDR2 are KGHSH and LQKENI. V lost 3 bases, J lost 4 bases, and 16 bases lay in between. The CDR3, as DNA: TGTGCCAGCTCACCCCAGTCGACGGGAGCGTACGAGCAGTACTTC. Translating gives CASSPQSTGAYEQYF.

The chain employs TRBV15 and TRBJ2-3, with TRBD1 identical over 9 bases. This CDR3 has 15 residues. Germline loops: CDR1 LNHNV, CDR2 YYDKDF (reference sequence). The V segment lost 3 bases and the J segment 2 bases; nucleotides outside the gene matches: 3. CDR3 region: CATSRGQGPTDTQYF. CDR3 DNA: TGTGCCACCAGCAGGGGACAGGGACCCACAGATACGCAGTATTTT. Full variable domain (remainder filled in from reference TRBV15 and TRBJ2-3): DAMVIQNPRYQVTQFGKPVTLSCSQTLNHNVMYWYQQKSSQAPKLLFHYYDKDFNNEADTPDNFQSRRPNTSFCFLDIRSPGLGDTAMYLCATSRGQGPTDTQYFGPGTRLTVL.

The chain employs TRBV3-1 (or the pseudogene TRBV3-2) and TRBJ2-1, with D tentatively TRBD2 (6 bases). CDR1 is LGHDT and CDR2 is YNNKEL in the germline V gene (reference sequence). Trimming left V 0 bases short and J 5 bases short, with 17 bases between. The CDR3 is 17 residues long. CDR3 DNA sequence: TGTGCCAGCAGCCAAGAGGTCGGGGGAAGGTCCCACAATGAGCAGTTCTTC. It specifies CASSQEVGGRSHNEQFF.

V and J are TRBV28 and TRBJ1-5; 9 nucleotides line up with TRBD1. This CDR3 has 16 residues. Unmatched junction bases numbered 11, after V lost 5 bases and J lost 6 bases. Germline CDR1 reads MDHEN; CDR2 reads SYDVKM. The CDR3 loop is CASSTTGTGMRQPQHF. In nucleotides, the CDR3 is TGTGCCAGCAGTACCACCGGGACAGGGATGCGTCAGCCCCAGCATTTT. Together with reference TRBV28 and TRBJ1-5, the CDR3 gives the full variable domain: DVKVTQSSRYLVKRTGEKVFLECVQDMDHENMFWYRQDPGLGLRLIYFSYDVKMKEKGDIPEGYSVSREKKERFSLILESASTNQTSMYLCASSTTGTGMRQPQHFGDGTRLSIL.

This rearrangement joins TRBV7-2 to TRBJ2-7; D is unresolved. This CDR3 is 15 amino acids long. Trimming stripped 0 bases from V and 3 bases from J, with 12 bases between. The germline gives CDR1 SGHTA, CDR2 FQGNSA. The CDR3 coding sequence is TGTGCCAGCAGCTTAGCAAGTTTTCCCAGCTACGAGCAGTACTTC. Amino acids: CASSLASFPSYEQYF.

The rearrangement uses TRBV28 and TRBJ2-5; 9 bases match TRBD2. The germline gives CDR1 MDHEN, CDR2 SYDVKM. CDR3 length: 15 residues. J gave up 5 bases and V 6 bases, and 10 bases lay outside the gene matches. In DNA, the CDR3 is TGTGCCAGCAGCCGGGGCGGGAGGGCCCGGGAGACCCAGTACTTC. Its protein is CASSRGGRARETQYF.

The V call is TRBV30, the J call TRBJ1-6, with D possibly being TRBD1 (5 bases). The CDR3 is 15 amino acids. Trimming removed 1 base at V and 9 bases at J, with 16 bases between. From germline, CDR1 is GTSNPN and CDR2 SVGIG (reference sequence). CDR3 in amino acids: CAWSERGRVVSPLHF. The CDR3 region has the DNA TGTGCCTGGAGTGAACGCGGCAGGGTCGTTTCACCCCTCCACTTT.

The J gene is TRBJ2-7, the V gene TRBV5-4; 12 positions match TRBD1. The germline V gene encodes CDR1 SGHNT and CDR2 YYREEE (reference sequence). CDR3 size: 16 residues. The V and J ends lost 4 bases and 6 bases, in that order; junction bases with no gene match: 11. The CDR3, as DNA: TGTGCCAGCAGCCCGGCCGTGGGACAGGGGGCCTCCGAGCAGTACTTC. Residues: CASSPAVGQGASEQYF.

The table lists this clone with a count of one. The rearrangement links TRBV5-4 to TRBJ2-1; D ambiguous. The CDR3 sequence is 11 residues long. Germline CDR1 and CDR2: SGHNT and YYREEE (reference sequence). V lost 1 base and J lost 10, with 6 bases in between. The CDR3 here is CASSLRTEQFF. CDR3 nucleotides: TGTGCCAGCAGCTTGAGAACAGAGCAGTTCTTC. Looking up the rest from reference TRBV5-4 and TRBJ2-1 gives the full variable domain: ETGVTQSPTHLIKTRGQQVTLRCSSQSGHNTVSWYQQALGQGPQFIFQYYREEENGRGNFPPRFSGLQFPNYSSELNVNALELDDSALYLCASSLRTEQFFGPGTRLTVL.

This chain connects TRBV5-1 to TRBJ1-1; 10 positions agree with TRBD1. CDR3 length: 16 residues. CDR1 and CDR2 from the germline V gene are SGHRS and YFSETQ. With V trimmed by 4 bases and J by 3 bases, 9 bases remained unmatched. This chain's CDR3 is CASSIRQGAKDTEAFF. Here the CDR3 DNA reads TGCGCCAGCAGCATTCGACAGGGGGCAAAGGACACTGAAGCTTTCTTT.

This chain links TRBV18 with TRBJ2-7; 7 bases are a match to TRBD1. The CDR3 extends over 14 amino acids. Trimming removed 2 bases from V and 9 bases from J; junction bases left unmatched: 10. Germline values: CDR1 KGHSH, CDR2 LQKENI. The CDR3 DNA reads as TGTGCCAGCTCACCAAACGACAGGGTTGACGGGCAGTACTTC. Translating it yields CASSPNDRVDGQYF. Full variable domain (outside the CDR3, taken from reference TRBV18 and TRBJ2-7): NAGVMQNPRHLVRRRGQEARLRCSPMKGHSHVYWYRQLPEEGLKFMVYLQKENIIDESGMPKERFSAEFPKEGPSILRIQQVVRGDSAAYFCASSPNDRVDGQYFGPGTRLTVT.

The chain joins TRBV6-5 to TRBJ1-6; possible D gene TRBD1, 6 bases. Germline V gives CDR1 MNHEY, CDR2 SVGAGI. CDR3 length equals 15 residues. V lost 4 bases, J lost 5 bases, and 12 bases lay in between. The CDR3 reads CASSSGTSNNSPLHF. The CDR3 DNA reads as TGTGCCAGCAGTTCCGGGACATCGAATAATTCACCCCTCCACTTT.

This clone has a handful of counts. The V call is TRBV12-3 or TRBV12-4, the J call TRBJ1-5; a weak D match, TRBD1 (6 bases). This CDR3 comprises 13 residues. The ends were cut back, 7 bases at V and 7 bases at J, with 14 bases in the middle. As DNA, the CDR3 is TGTGCCAGCACCATGGGACAAGCCCAGCCCCAGCATTTT. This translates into CASTMGQAQPQHF.

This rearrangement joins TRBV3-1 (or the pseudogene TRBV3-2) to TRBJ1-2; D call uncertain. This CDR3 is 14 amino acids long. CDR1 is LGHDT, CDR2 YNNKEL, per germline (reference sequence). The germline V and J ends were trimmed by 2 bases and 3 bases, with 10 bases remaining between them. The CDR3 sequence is CASSQRGADYGYTF. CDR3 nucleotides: TGTGCCAGCAGCCAACGGGGTGCAGACTATGGCTACACCTTC.

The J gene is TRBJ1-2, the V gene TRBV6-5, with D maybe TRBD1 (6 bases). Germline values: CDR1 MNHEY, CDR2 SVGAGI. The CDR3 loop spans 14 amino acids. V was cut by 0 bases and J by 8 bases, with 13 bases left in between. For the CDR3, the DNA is TGTGCCAGCAGTTACTCCGCAGGGGAAGTCGGCTACACCTTC. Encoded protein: CASSYSAGEVGYTF.

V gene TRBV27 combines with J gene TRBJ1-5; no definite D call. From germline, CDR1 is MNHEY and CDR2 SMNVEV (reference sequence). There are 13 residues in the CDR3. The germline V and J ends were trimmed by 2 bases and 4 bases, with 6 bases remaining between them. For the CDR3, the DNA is TGTGCCAGCAGTTTAGAGAGGAATCAGCCCCAGCATTTT. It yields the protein CASSLERNQPQHF.

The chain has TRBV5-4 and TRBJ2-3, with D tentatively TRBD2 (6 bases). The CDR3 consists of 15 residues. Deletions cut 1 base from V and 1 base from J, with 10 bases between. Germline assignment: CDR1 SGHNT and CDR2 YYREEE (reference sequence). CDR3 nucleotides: TGTGCCAGCAGCTTGTTTAGCGGAGGCACAGATACGCAGTATTTT. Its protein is CASSLFSGGTDTQYF.

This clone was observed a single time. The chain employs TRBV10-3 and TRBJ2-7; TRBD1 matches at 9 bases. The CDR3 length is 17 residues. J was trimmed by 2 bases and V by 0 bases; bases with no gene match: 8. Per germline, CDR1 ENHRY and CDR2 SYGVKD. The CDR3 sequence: CAISESGTGILAYEQYF. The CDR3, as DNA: TGTGCCATCAGTGAGTCCGGGACAGGGATTCTAGCCTACGAGCAGTACTTC.

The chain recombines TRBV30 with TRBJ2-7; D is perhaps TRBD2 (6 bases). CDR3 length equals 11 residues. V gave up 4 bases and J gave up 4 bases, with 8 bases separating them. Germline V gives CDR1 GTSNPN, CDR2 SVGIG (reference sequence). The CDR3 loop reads CAWTGTYEQYF. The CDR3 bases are TGTGCCTGGACAGGGACTTACGAGCAGTACTTC.

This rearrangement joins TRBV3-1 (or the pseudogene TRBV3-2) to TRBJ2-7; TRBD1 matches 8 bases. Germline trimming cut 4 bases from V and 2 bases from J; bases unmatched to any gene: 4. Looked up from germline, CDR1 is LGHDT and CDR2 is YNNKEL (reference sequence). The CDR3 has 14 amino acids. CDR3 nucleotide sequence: TGTGCCAGCAGCCTTGGACAGGGCACCTACGAGCAGTACTTC. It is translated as CASSLGQGTYEQYF.

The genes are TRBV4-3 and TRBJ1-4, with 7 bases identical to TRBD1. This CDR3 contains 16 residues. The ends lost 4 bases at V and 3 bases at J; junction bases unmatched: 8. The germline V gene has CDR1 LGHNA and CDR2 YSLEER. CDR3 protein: CASSPGEGAANEKLFF. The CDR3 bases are TGCGCCAGCAGCCCAGGAGAGGGGGCCGCTAATGAAAAACTGTTTTTT.

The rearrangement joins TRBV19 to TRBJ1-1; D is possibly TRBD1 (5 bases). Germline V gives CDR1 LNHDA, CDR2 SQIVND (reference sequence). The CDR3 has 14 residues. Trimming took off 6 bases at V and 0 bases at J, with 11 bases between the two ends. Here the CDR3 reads CASRPRQLNTEAFF. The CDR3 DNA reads TGTGCCAGTAGACCCCGACAGCTGAACACTGAAGCTTTCTTT.

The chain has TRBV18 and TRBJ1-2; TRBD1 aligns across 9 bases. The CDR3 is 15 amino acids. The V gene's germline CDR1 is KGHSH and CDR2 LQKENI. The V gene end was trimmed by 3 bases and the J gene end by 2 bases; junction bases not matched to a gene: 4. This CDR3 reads CASSPRDRVNYGYTF. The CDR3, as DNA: TGTGCCAGCTCACCGCGGGACAGGGTAAACTATGGCTACACCTTC.

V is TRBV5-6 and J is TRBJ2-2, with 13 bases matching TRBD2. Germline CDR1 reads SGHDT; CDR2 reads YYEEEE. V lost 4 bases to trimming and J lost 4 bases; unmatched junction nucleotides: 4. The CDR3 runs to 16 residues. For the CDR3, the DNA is TGTGCCAGCAGCAGGACTAGCGGGAGTTTCACCGGGGAGCTGTTTTTT. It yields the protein CASSRTSGSFTGELFF.

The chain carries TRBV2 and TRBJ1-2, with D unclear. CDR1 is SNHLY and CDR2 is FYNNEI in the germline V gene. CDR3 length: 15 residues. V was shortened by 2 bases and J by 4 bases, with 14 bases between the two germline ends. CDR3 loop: CASSELSGVPYGYTF. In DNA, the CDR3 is TGTGCCAGCAGTGAATTGAGTGGAGTGCCCTATGGCTACACCTTC.

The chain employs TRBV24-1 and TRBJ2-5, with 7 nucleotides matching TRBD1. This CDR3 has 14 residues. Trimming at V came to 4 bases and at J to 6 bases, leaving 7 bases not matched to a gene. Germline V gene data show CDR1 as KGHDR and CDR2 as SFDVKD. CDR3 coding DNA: TGTGCCACCAGTGAAGGGACAGTCCGGAAGACCCAGTACTTC. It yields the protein CATSEGTVRKTQYF.

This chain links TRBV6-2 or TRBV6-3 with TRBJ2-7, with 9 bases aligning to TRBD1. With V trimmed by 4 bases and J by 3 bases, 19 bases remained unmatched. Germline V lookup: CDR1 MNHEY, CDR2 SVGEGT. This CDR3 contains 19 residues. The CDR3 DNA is TGTGCCAGCAGTTCTCGGACAGGGGAACTAGCCAAACTCTTCTACGAGCAGTACTTC. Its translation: CASSSRTGELAKLFYEQYF.